This T cell receptor (beta chain) was documented in a study of blood T cell repertoires in COVID-19. Produced via immunoSEQ multiplex PCR; TCRdb's table is partial and in-frame only. The sample lists approximately 160,000 clones, 65% to 85% occurring once. Germline V lookup: CDR1 SGHNT, CDR2 YYREEE (reference sequence). V lost 4 bases to trimming and J lost 3 bases, with 13 bases between them. The CDR3 is made up of 14 amino acids. Input material: PBMCs or T cells enriched from blood (not recorded which). The sequence derives from a woman in her forties or fifties in a cohort exposed to, infected with or recovered from COVID-19 (not recorded which). The rearrangement uses TRBV5-4 and TRBJ1-2; weak D call: TRBD1 (6 bases). CDR3 amino acids: CASSQNTGYYGYTF. The CDR3 DNA reads TGTGCCAGCAGCCAGAATACAGGGTACTATGGCTACACCTTC.